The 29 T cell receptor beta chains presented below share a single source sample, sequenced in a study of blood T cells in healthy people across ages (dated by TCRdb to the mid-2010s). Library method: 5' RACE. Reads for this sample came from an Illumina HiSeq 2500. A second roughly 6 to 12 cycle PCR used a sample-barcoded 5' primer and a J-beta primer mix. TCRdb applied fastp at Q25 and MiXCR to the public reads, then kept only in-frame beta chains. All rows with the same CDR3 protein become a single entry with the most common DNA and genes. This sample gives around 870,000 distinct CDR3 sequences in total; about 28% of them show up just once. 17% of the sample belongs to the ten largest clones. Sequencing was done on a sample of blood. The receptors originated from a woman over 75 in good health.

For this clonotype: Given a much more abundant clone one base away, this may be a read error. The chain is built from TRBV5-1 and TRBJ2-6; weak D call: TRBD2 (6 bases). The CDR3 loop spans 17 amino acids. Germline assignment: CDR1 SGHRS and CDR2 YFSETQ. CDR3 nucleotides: TGCGCCAGCAACTTGAATACCGGGAGCTCTGGGGCCAACGTCCTGACTTTC. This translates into CASNLNTGSSGANVLTF.

The CDR3 coding sequence is TGTGCCAGCAGTGAGGCAGGAGGGATGGCCGATACGCAGTATTTT. It is translated as CASSEAGGMADTQYF. The rearrangement links TRBV6-1 to TRBJ2-3, with D possibly matching TRBD2 (6 bases). Deletions cut 3 bases from V and 6 bases from J, with 16 bases between. Germline V gives CDR1 MNHNS, CDR2 SASEGT. CDR3 length: 15 amino acids.

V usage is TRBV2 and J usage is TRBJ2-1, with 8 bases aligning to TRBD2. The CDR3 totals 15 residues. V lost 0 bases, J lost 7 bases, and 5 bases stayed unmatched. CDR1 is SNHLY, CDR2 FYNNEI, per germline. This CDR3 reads CASSEAGGEYNEQFF. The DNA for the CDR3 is TGTGCCAGCAGTGAAGCCGGGGGGGAGTATAATGAGCAGTTCTTC.

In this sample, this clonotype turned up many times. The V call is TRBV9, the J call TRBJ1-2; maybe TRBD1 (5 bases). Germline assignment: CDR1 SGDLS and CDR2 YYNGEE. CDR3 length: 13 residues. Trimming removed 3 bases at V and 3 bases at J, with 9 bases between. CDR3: CASSATVDYGYTF. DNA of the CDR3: TGTGCCAGCAGCGCGACAGTGGACTATGGCTACACCTTC.

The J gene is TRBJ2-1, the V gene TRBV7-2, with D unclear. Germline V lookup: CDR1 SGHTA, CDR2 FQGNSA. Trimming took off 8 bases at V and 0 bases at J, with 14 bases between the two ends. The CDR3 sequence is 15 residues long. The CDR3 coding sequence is TGTGCCAGCCAATCCGACGGAGCCTCCTACAATGAGCAGTTCTTC. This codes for CASQSDGASYNEQFF.

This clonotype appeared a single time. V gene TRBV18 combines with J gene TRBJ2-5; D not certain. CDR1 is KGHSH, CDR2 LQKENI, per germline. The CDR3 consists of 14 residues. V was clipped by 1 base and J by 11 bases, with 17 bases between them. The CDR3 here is CASSPLGEANEQYF. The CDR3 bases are TGTGCCAGCTCACCACTTGGCGAGGCCAATGAGCAGTACTTC. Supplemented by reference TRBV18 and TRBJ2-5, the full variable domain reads NAGVMQNPRHLVRRRGQEARLRCSPMKGHSHVYWYRQLPEEGLKFMVYLQKENIIDESGMPKERFSAEFPKEGPSILRIQQVVRGDSAAYFCASSPLGEANEQYFGPGTRLLVL.

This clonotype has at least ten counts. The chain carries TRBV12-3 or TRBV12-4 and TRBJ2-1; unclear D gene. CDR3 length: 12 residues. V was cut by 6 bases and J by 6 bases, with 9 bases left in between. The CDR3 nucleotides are TGTGCCAGCAGCCTCACCTCCAATGAGCAGTTCTTC. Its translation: CASSLTSNEQFF.

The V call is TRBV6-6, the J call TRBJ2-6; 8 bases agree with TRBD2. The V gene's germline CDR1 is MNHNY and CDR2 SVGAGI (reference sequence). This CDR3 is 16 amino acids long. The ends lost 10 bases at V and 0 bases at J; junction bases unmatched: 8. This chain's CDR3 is CATGPGGGSGANVLTF. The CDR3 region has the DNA TGTGCCACCGGACCCGGGGGGGGCTCTGGGGCCAACGTCCTGACTTTC.

As DNA, the CDR3 is TGTGCCAGTAGTAGGGCCCCGGGCCCCCTCCACTTT. Translation: CASSRAPGPLHF. The V and J genes are TRBV19 and TRBJ1-6; D remains unclear. The V end lost 4 bases, the J end lost 13 bases, and 11 bases lay between the germline ends. Looked up from germline, CDR1 is LNHDA and CDR2 is SQIVND (reference sequence). This CDR3 spans 12 amino acids.

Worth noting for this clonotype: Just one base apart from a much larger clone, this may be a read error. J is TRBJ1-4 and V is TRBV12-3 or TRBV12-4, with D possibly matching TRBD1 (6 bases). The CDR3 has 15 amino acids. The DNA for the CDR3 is TGTGCCGGCAGTTTCTTACAGGGCCTAGGTGAAAAACTGTTTTTT. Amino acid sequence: CAGSFLQGLGEKLFF.

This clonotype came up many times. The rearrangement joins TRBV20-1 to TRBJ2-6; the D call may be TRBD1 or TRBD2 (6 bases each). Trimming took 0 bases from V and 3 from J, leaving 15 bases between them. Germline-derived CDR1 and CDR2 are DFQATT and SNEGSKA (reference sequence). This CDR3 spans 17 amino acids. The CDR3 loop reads CSARDEWGARGANVLTF. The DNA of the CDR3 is TGCAGTGCTAGAGATGAATGGGGGGCGCGTGGGGCCAACGTCCTGACTTTC.

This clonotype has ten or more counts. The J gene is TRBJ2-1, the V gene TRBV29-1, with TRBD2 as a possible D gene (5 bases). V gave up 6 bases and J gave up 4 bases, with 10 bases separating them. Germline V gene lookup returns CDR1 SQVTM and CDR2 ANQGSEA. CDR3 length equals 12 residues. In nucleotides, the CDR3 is TGCAGCGTACGAAGGGAGTACAATGAGCAGTTCTTC. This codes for CSVRREYNEQFF.

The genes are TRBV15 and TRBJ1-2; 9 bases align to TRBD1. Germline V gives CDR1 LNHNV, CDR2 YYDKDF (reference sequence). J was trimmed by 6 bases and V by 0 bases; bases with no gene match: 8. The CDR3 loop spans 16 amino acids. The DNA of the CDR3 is TGTGCCACCAGCAGAGATCGAGGGACAGGGAGGGATGGCTACACCTTC. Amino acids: CATSRDRGTGRDGYTF.

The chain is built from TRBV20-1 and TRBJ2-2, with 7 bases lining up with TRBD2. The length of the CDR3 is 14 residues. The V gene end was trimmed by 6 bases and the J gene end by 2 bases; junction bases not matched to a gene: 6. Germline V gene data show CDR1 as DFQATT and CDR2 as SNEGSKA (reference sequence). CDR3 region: CSASGTINTGELFF. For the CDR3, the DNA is TGCAGTGCGAGCGGGACTATTAACACCGGGGAGCTGTTTTTT.

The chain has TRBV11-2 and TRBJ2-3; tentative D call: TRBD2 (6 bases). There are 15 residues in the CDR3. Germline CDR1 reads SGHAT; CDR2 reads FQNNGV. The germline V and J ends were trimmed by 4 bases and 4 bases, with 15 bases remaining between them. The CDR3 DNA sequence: TGTGCCAGCAGCTCAGGACGGGGGTCGGCAGATACGCAGTATTTT. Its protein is CASSSGRGSADTQYF.

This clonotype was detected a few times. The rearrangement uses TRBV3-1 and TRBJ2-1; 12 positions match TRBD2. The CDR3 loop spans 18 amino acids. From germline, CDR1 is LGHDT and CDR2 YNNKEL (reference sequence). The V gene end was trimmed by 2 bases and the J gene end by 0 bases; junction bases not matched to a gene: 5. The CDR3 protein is CASSQLAGGRGSYNEQFF. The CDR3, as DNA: TGTGCCAGCAGCCAACTAGCGGGGGGGAGGGGCTCCTACAATGAGCAGTTCTTC.

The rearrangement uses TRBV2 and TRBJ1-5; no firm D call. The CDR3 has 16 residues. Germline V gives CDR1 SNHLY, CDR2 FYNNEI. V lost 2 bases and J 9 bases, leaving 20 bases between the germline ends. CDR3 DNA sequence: TGTGCCAGCAGTGAATCGACGGGAGGAGTGATTCGGCCCCAGCATTTT. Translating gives CASSESTGGVIRPQHF. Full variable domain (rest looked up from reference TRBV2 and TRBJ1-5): EPEVTQTPSHQVTQMGQEVILRCVPISNHLYFYWYRQILGQKVEFLVSFYNNEISEKSEIFDDQFSVERPDGSNFTLKIRSTKLEDSAMYFCASSESTGGVIRPQHFGDGTRLSIL.

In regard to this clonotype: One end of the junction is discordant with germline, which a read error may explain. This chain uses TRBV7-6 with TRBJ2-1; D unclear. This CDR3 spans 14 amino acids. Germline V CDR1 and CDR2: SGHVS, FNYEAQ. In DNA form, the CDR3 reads TGTGCCAGCAGCTTAGAGGGCACGTACAATGAGCGGTTCTTC. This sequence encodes CASSLEGTYNERFF.

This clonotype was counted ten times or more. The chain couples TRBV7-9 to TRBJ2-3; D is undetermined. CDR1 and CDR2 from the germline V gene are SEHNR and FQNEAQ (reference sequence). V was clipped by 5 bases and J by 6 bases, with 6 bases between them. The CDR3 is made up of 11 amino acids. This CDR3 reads CASSTRDTQYF. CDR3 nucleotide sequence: TGTGCCAGCAGCACGAGGGATACGCAGTATTTT. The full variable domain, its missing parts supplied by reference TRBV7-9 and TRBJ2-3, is DTGVSQNPRHKITKRGQNVTFRCDPISEHNRLYWYRQTLGQGPEFLTYFQNEAQLEKSRLLSDRFSAERPKGSFSTLEIQRTEQGDSAMYLCASSTRDTQYFGPGTRLTVL.

The chain's CDR3 is CSVSRGGNTGELFF. In DNA form, the CDR3 reads TGCAGCGTTTCGAGGGGGGGGAACACCGGGGAGCTGTTTTTT. The chain links TRBV29-1 to TRBJ2-2, with D perhaps TRBD2 (7 bases). V was cut by 5 bases and J by 1 base, with 11 bases left in between. The CDR3 length is 14 residues. The germline CDR1 and CDR2 sequences are SQVTM and ANQGSEA.

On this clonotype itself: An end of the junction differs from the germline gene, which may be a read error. CDR3 loop: CASSRKRSGYQETQYF. Written as DNA, the CDR3 is TGTGCTAGCAGCCGGAAACGTTCAGGGTACCAAGAGACCCAGTACTTC. The chain combines TRBV7-7 with TRBJ2-5, with TRBD1 as a possible D gene (5 bases). The length of the CDR3 is 16 residues. Germline assignment: CDR1 SSHAT and CDR2 FNYEAQ (reference sequence).

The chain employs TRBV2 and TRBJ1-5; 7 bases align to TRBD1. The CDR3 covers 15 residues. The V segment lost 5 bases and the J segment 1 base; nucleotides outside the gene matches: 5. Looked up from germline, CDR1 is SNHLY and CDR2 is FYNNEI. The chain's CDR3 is CASSKTGISNQPQHF. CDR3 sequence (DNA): TGTGCCAGCAGTAAGACAGGGATCAGCAATCAGCCCCAGCATTTT.

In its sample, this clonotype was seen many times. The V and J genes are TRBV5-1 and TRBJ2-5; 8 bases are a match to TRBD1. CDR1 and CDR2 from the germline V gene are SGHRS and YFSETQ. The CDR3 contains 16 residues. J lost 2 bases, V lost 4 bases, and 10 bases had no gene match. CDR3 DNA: TGCGCCAGCAGCCCTGGACAGGGAGGAGGGCAAGAGACCCAGTACTTC. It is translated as CASSPGQGGGQETQYF. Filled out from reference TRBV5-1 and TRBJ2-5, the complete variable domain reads KAGVTQTPRYLIKTRGQQVTLSCSPISGHRSVSWYQQTPGQGLQFLFEYFSETQRNKGNFPGRFSGRQFSNSRSEMNVSTLELGDSALYLCASSPGQGGGQETQYFGPGTRLLVL.

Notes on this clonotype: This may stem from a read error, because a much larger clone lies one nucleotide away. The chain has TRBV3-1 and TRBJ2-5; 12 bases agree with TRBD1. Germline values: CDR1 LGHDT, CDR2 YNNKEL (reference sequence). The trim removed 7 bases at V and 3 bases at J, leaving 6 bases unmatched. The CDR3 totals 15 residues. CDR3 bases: TGTGCCAGCAACTGGGACAGGGGGCTAAAAGAGACCCAGTACTTC. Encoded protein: CASNWDRGLKETQYF.

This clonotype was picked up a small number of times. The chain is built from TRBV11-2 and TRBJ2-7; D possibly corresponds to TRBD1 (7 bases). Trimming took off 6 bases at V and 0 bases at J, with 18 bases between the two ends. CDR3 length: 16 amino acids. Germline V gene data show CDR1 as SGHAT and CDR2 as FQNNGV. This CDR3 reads CASSEGGTVFSYEQYF. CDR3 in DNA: TGTGCCAGCAGTGAAGGGGGGACAGTGTTCTCCTACGAGCAGTACTTC. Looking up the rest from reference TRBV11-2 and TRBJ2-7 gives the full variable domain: EAGVAQSPRYKIIEKRQSVAFWCNPISGHATLYWYQQILGQGPKLLIQFQNNGVVDDSQLPKDRFSAERLKGVDSTLKIQPAKLEDSAVYLCASSEGGTVFSYEQYFGPGTRLTVT.

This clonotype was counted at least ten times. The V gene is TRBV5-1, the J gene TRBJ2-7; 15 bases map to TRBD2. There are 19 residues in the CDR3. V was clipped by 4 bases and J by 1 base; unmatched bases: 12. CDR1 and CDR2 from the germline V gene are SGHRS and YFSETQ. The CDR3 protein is CASSPGTSGGSHFSYEQYF. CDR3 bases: TGCGCCAGCAGCCCCGGGACTAGCGGGGGGTCCCATTTTTCCTACGAGCAGTACTTC.

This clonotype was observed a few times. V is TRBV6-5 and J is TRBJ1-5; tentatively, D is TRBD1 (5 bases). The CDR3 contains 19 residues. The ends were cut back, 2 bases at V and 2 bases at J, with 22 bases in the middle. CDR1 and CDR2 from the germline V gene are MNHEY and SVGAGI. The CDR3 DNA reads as TGTGCCAGCAGTTACGTATCGGGCAGGGTGTCGAGGGGCAATCAGCCCCAGCATTTT. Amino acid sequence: CASSYVSGRVSRGNQPQHF.

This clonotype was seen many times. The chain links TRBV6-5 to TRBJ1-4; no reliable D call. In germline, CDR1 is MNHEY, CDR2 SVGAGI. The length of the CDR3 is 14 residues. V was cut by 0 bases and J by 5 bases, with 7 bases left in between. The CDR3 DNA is TGTGCCAGCAGTTACTCTAGGCAAAATGAAAAACTGTTTTTT. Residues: CASSYSRQNEKLFF.

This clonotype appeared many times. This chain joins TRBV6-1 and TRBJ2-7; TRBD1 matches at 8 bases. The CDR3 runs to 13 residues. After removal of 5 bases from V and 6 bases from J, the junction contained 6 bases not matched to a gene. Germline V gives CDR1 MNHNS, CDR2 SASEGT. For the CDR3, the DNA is TGTGCCAGCAGTAATGGACAGGGACGCGAGCAGTACTTC. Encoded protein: CASSNGQGREQYF.